Below, 20 T cell receptor beta chains from the same sample are listed, as sequenced in a study of shared clonotypes between healthy human individuals. Clones were sequenced by immunoSEQ multiplex PCR, and TCRdb holds only the in-frame ones, with some missing. This table has about 1.5 million clones, roughly 98% appearing once. The sequenced material came from naive CD4+ T cells sorted from blood. The subset here: CD45RA+ positively selected. The receptors shown here come from a man aged 30 to 45 in good health.

The chain is built from TRBV20-1 and TRBJ1-2; a weak D match, TRBD1 (6 bases). The CDR3 is made up of 11 amino acids. V gave up 1 base and J gave up 9 bases, with 9 bases separating them. The germline V gene has CDR1 DFQATT and CDR2 SNEGSKA (reference sequence). The CDR3 nucleotides read TGCAGTGCTAGAGCGGGACAAAGCTACACCTTC. It yields the protein CSARAGQSYTF.

The chain employs TRBV5-1 and TRBJ2-5, with D perhaps matching TRBD2 (5 bases). Germline V gene sequence: CDR1 SGHRS, CDR2 YFSETQ. Trimming stripped 5 bases from V and 0 bases from J, with 8 bases between. This CDR3 is built from 13 residues. The chain's CDR3 is CASRSGNQETQYF. The CDR3 DNA reads as TGCGCCAGCAGGTCCGGGAACCAAGAGACCCAGTACTTC.

Notes on this clone: One junction end does not reproduce the germline sequence, and a read error may be involved. The rearrangement links TRBV7-9 to TRBJ2-1; D tentatively reads TRBD1 or TRBD2 (5 bases each). This CDR3 contains 14 residues. Germline V CDR1 and CDR2: SEHNR, FQNEAQ (reference sequence). As DNA, the CDR3 is TGTGCCAGCAACTTACTAGGGGCCTACAATGAGCAGTTCTTC. Amino acids: CASNLLGAYNEQFF.

This clone has just one count. The V call is TRBV7-3, the J call TRBJ1-1; 7 positions match TRBD1. The CDR3 totals 14 residues. Germline CDR1 and CDR2: SGHTA and FQGTGA. The junction had 5 bases not matched to a gene; V was cut back by 4 bases and J by 3 bases. The CDR3 loop reads CASSSTGSHTEAFF. As DNA, the CDR3 is TGTGCCAGCAGCTCGACAGGGTCGCACACTGAAGCTTTCTTT.

The chain employs TRBV18 and TRBJ1-2; no clear D. In germline, CDR1 is KGHSH, CDR2 LQKENI. The CDR3 is made up of 16 amino acids. The V gene lost 4 bases and the J gene lost 4 bases, with 19 bases spanning the gap. This chain's CDR3 is CASSLTNGILFYGYTF. The CDR3 bases are TGTGCCAGCTCACTAACAAACGGGATCCTGTTCTATGGCTACACCTTC.

The chain combines TRBV5-1 with TRBJ2-5, with 7 positions matching TRBD1. The length of the CDR3 is 15 residues. Trimming removed 0 bases from V and 4 bases from J; junction bases left unmatched: 6. Looked up from germline, CDR1 is SGHRS and CDR2 is YFSETQ. This CDR3 is CASSLGDRQGETQYF. CDR3 sequence (DNA): TGCGCCAGCAGCTTGGGGGACAGACAAGGAGAGACCCAGTACTTC.

The CDR3 DNA reads TGCGCCAGCAGCTTGGCCGGGGCAGTTAACTATGGCTACACCTTC. Translation gives CASSLAGAVNYGYTF. V and J are TRBV5-1 and TRBJ1-2, with D tentatively TRBD1 (5 bases). The CDR3 has 15 amino acids. The V gene's germline CDR1 is SGHRS and CDR2 YFSETQ. V was clipped by 0 bases and J by 1 base, with 10 bases between them.

This clone was seen only once. This chain connects TRBV7-9 to TRBJ1-1, with TRBD1 as a possible D gene (6 bases). The CDR3 is 14 amino acids. The germline gives CDR1 SEHNR, CDR2 FQNEAQ (reference sequence). Trimming left V 2 bases short and J 1 base short, with 8 bases between. Here the CDR3 reads CASSLRQENTEAFF. The CDR3 DNA reads as TGTGCCAGCAGCTTAAGACAGGAGAACACTGAAGCTTTCTTT.

This chain joins TRBV6-1 and TRBJ2-5; 8 positions agree with TRBD1. The germline CDR1 and CDR2 sequences are MNHNS and SASEGT. Trimming took 2 bases from V and 2 from J; bases not matched to a gene: 7. There are 16 residues in the CDR3. The CDR3 bases are TGTGCCAGCAGTGAATGGGCAGGGGGCTTACAAGAGACCCAGTACTTC. The encoded protein is CASSEWAGGLQETQYF.

The rearrangement links TRBV5-1 to TRBJ1-2; 11 nucleotides line up with TRBD1. Germline-derived CDR1 and CDR2 are SGHRS and YFSETQ. The CDR3 has 13 amino acids. Trimming removed 4 bases from V and 8 bases from J; junction bases left unmatched: 4. The CDR3 bases are TGCGCCAGCAGCGAGGGACAGGGGGTAGGCTACACCTTC. The encoded protein is CASSEGQGVGYTF.

This chain connects TRBV9 to TRBJ1-2; D not certain. V lost 4 bases and J lost 7, with 17 bases in between. This CDR3 has 14 residues. Per the germline V gene, CDR1 is SGDLS and CDR2 is YYNGEE. The CDR3 protein is CASSLPRGGRGYTF. Here the CDR3 DNA reads TGTGCCAGCAGCTTACCGCGGGGAGGTCGTGGCTACACCTTC.

Note on this clone: Other DNA sequences of this sample code for an identical CDR3. V is TRBV7-2 and J is TRBJ2-7, with 9 bases identical to TRBD1. In germline, CDR1 is SGHTA, CDR2 FQGNSA. The V segment lost 9 bases and the J segment 2 bases; nucleotides outside the gene matches: 5. This CDR3 spans 13 amino acids. Here the CDR3 reads CASSRDRAYEQYF. In DNA, the CDR3 is TGTGCCAGTTCTAGGGACAGGGCCTACGAGCAGTACTTC. Supplemented by reference TRBV7-2 and TRBJ2-7, the full variable domain reads GAGVSQSPSNKVTEKGKDVELRCDPISGHTALYWYRQSLGQGLEFLIYFQGNSAPDKSGLPSDRFSAERTGGSVSTLTIQRTQQEDSAVYLCASSRDRAYEQYFGPGTRLTVT.

The chain employs TRBV15 and TRBJ1-1; D might be TRBD1 (5 bases). V was clipped by 6 bases and J by 2 bases, with 10 bases between them. Germline CDR1 is LNHNV and CDR2 is YYDKDF (reference sequence). The CDR3 is 13 residues long. The chain's CDR3 is CATRLDTNTEAFF. The CDR3 DNA reads TGTGCCACCAGACTGGACACCAACACTGAAGCTTTCTTT.

The table lists this clone with a count of one. The V call is TRBV27, the J call TRBJ1-1; D is uncertain. This CDR3 region has 17 residues. The V and J ends lost 5 bases and 1 base respectively, with 20 bases between them. The germline CDR1 and CDR2 sequences are MNHEY and SMNVEV (reference sequence). CDR3 sequence (DNA): TGTGCCAGCAGTCGCCGAGGCGCTCGCCTTAGGAACACTGAAGCTTTCTTT. This translates into CASSRRGARLRNTEAFF.

The chain joins TRBV7-2 to TRBJ1-2; the match to TRBD1 covers 9 bases. CDR3 length: 13 amino acids. The germline CDR1 and CDR2 sequences are SGHTA and FQGNSA. The junction had 5 bases not matched to a gene; V was cut back by 5 bases and J by 7 bases. The CDR3 sequence is CASSERTGAGYTF. As DNA, the CDR3 is TGTGCCAGCAGCGAAAGGACAGGGGCTGGCTACACCTTC.

The CDR3 DNA follows: TGTGCCAGCAGCGTAGTTGGGTCGGGTAAAGATACGCAGTATTTT. Amino acids: CASSVVGSGKDTQYF. This chain uses TRBV9 with TRBJ2-3; no firm D call. From germline, CDR1 is SGDLS and CDR2 YYNGEE. V was clipped by 0 bases and J by 5 bases, with 13 bases between them. This CDR3 is built from 15 residues.

The chain links TRBV7-9 to TRBJ2-5, with 11 nucleotides matching TRBD2. The CDR3 extends over 16 amino acids. J was trimmed by 5 bases and V by 4 bases; bases with no gene match: 9. Germline lookup yields CDR1 SEHNR and CDR2 FQNEAQ (reference sequence). Written as DNA, the CDR3 is TGTGCCAGCAGCTCCGGGACTAGCGGCGGGGGGGAGACCCAGTACTTC. Translating gives CASSSGTSGGGETQYF.

The V call is TRBV5-5, the J call TRBJ1-5; no definite D call. The CDR3 is made up of 16 amino acids. V was pared by 2 bases and J by 1 base, with 13 bases between. From germline, CDR1 is SGHKS and CDR2 YYEKEE (reference sequence). DNA of the CDR3: TGTGCCAGCAGCTTAGGAGGGAGTTTAAGCAATCAGCCCCAGCATTTT. It encodes CASSLGGSLSNQPQHF.

The chain recombines TRBV10-1 with TRBJ2-1, with D perhaps being TRBD1 or TRBD2 (5 bases each). V lost 4 bases, J lost 9 bases, and 16 bases lay in between. The germline V gene encodes CDR1 WNHNN and CDR2 SYGVQD (reference sequence). This CDR3 is 14 amino acids long. CDR3 amino acids: CASSVSQGPSEQFF. The CDR3 nucleotides read TGCGCCAGCAGTGTTTCCCAGGGACCGTCTGAGCAGTTCTTC.

About this clone: Other nucleotide sequences from this sample produce the same CDR3. The rearrangement uses TRBV9 and TRBJ2-7; TRBD2 agrees at 8 bases. V dropped 0 bases and J dropped 1; count of bases not matched to a gene: 3. The CDR3 runs to 15 residues. Germline V CDR1 and CDR2: SGDLS, YYNGEE. The CDR3, as DNA: TGTGCCAGCAGCGTAGGGGCTAGCGGGTCCTACGAGCAGTACTTC. Translated: CASSVGASGSYEQYF.